The T cell receptor (beta chain) described here comes from a study of response to subunit inactivated influenza vaccine. Study outcomes and limitations: The authors proposed limited new T cell recruitment per seasonal influenza vaccination.

MiXCR was run by TCRdb on the RT-PCR reads, yielding one entry per CDR3 protein. The table includes 500,000 to 650,000 distinct CDR3 sequences, about 8% detected once. Ten or more counts support this clonotype. The antigen remains unidentified. CDR3 length equals 15 residues. After removal of 3 bases from V and 9 bases from J, the junction contained 8 bases not matched to a gene. Germline assignment: CDR1 MDHEN and CDR2 SYDVKM. The rearrangement uses TRBV28 and TRBJ2-1; 10 bases agree with TRBD2. The material was PBMCs from blood, obtained 23 months after vaccination. This TCR was sampled from a man in his fifties or sixties who received an inactivated influenza vaccine. The CDR3 coding sequence is TGTGCCAGCAGTTTGATTGGAGCGGGAGGGGGTGAGCAGTTCTTC. Protein sequence: CASSLIGAGGGEQFF.